This T cell receptor (beta chain) was documented in a study of OX40 agonist ivuxolimab in advanced cancers. With regard to the full study: Ivuxolimab, which targeted the costimulatory receptor OX40 (CD134), was an agonistic, fully human IgG2 monoclonal antibody. Partial responses occurred in three dose-escalation patients: two with cutaneous melanoma and one with hepatocellular carcinoma. The paper reports the monotherapy dose-escalation portion (N of about 51 patients) of the phase I ivuxolimab trial. The point of sequencing TCRbeta in the periphery was to test whether ivuxolimab changed TCR sequence diversity and drove clonal T-cell expansion. Intravenous ivuxolimab was administered to patients every 2 weeks at six dose levels: 0.01, 0.1, 0.3, 1.5, 3 and 10 mg/kg. Patients were allowed to have had prior anti-PD-1, anti-PD-L1 or anti-CTLA-4 therapy, and approximately 40% of the dose-escalation patients had been treated with checkpoint inhibitors. In the dose-escalation cohort, 82.7% of patients were male, and the mean age was approximately 60 years, with a range of 23 to 79. Of the roughly 52 dose-escalation patients, hepatocellular carcinoma was present in 19, melanoma in approximately 15, renal cell carcinoma in 9 and head and neck cancer in 9. Broad study findings and their caveats: After ivuxolimab, CD8+ T cells had more expanded clones than CD4+ T cells on average. In the 0.1-3.0 mg/kg groups, partial responders were among the patients with the lowest normalized peripheral clonal expansion, particularly in CD8+ T cells. The antigen specificity of the clonally expanded peripheral T cells was not determined. Clonal expansion of both CD4+ and CD8+ blood T cells was observed from baseline to week 6 at doses 0.1 to 3.0 mg/kg. Low levels of normalized T-cell clonal expansion were also seen in some nonresponding patients.

The junction shows trimming of 9 bases on V and 3 bases on J, and the gene matches do not reach 10 bases of it. From the cysteine through the phenylalanine, the CDR3 covers 14 amino acids. Only the CDR3 region is kept as DNA, spanning 42 bases read in frame from base 1. CDR1 and CDR2 were assigned from the germline V gene as MDHEN and SYDVKM. With respect to this clone: Its antigen has not been determined. Base qualities are not at hand, and no much larger clone is one base apart.

Genomic DNA was extracted from sorted cells for sequencing of the TCRbeta CDR3 region. The immunoSEQ Assay was used to sequence the TCRbeta CDR3 regions. Imported from immuneACCESS, the table was reduced by TCRdb to in-frame sequences with V and J called. These copies leave out some clones; in studies compared against another copy, an unresolved V gene accounts for under half, and the cause of the remainder is not known. Recorded for this sample are tens of thousands of clones; roughly 90% of them occurred a single time. Over 0.35% of the sample rests with the top ten. Patients with autoimmune disease history or receiving systemic immunosuppression were excluded from the trial. Peripheral blood for TCR sequencing was collected from all dose cohorts at baseline, on cycle 4 day 1, and on cycle 7 day 1. Samples came from an open-label, multicenter, first-in-human phase I dose-escalation trial of ivuxolimab. Adults with locally advanced or metastatic head and neck squamous cell, hepatocellular, melanoma or renal cell carcinoma were enrolled in the trial. Before TCR sequencing, CD4+ T cells and CD8+ T cells from peripheral blood were sorted into separate populations.

This receptor was obtained from an adult with an advanced solid tumor such as melanoma, head and neck, liver or kidney cancer. Rearrangement joined TRBV28 to TRBJ1-2; TRBD1 aligns with 7 central bases. The sample was CD4+ or CD8+ T cells sorted from blood, taken in a trial of the OX40 agonist ivuxolimab. The DNA is TGTGCCAGTAGAACCCTAGGGGGCCACTATGGCTACACCTTC. It codes for CASRTLGGHYGYTF.